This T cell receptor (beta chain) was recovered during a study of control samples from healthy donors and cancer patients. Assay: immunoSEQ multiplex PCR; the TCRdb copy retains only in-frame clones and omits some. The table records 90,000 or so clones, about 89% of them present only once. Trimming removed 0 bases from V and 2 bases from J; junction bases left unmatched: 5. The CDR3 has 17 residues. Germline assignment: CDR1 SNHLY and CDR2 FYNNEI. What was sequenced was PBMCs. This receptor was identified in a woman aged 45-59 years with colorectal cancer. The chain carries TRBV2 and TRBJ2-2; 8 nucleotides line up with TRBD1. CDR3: CASSEALGQGNTGELFF. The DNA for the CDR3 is TGTGCCAGCAGTGAAGCGCTAGGACAGGGAAACACCGGGGAGCTGTTTTTT.